The clone carrying this TCR beta chain showed up many times. These data belong to a study of T cells in Graves' hyperthyroidism and ophthalmopathy. Patients aged 18 to 65 had newly diagnosed hyperthyroidism that had lasted under 2 months. V was shortened by 7 bases and J by 5 bases, with 14 bases between the two germline ends. CDR3 size: 13 residues. The germline V gene encodes CDR1 MDHEN and CDR2 SYDVKM. RNA transcripts yielded amplified TCR beta CDR3 regions. First-round RT-PCR of the TCR CDR3 relied on the HTBI primer set. One entry per CDR3 protein results from TCRdb running MiXCR on the multiplex PCR reads. There are more than 300,000 distinct CDR3 sequences in the sample; about 13% occur only once, and about 9.1% lies in the top ten.

This TCR was recovered from a woman aged 18-29 years with Graves' hyperthyroidism. Material: blood. The chain is built from TRBV28 and TRBJ1-2; D unclear. CDR3 protein: CASTLRTAYGYTF. The CDR3 DNA sequence: TGTGCCAGCACCTTAAGGACGGCTTATGGCTACACCTTC.